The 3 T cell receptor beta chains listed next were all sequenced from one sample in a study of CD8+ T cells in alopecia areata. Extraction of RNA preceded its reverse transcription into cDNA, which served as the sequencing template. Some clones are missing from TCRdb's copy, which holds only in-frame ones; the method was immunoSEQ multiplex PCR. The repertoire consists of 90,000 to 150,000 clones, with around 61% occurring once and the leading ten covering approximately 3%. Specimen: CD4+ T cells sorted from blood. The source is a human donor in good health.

The CDR3 region has the DNA TGCAGCGTTGTGGTGGGGCCCGCTTTCTTT. It specifies CSVVVGPAFF. The chain has TRBV29-1 and TRBJ1-1; TRBD1 might be the D (5 bases). The CDR3 loop spans 10 amino acids. Germline V gene lookup returns CDR1 SQVTM and CDR2 ANQGSEA. V was shortened by 4 bases and J by 11 bases, with 11 bases between the two germline ends.

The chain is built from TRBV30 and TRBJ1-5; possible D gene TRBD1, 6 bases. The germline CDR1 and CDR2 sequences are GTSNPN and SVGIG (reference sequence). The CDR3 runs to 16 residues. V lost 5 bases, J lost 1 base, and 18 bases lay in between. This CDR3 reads CAWALGGRRSNQPQHF. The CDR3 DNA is TGTGCCTGGGCCCTAGGGGGGCGTAGGAGCAATCAGCCCCAGCATTTT.

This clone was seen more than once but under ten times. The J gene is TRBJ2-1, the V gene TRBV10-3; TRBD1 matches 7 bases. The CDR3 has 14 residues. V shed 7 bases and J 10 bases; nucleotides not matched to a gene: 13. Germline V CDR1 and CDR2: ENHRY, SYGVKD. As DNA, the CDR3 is TGTGCCATCAAGGGACAGACCTCCGGTCCGGAGCAGTTCTTC. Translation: CAIKGQTSGPEQFF.